Following are 23 T cell receptor beta chains from one sample sequenced in a study of T cell responses to AZD1222 COVID-19 vaccine. Sequenced by immunoSEQ multiplex PCR; TCRdb stores in-frame clones only, minus some. The sample records some 110,000 clones, more than 85% being singletons. Sample: peripheral blood, taken on day 0 of AZD1222 vaccination. The receptors here all came from an adult in good health.

This sequence joins TRBV4-1 and TRBJ1-5; 7 bases match TRBD1. Looked up from germline, CDR1 is MGHRA and CDR2 is YSYEKL. Trimming took 3 bases from V and 5 from J; bases not matched to a gene: 10. The CDR3 sequence is 16 residues long. The CDR3 DNA sequence: TGCGCCAGCAGCCAGTCTCCGGGACAGTCGTATCAGCCCCAGCATTTT. It yields the protein CASSQSPGQSYQPQHF.

The rearrangement joins TRBV6-5 to TRBJ2-3; 14 nucleotides line up with TRBD2. The germline V gene has CDR1 MNHEY and CDR2 SVGAGI. This CDR3 is built from 14 residues. V trimming: 5 bases; J trimming: 11 bases; junction bases outside the gene matches: 6. The CDR3 spells CASSRLAGGPVQYF. The CDR3, as DNA: TGTGCCAGCAGTAGACTAGCGGGAGGGCCGGTGCAGTATTTT.

The V and J genes are TRBV9 and TRBJ2-1; 7 nucleotides match TRBD2. J lost 4 bases, V lost 4 bases, and 8 bases had no gene match. The CDR3 runs 15 residues. The germline CDR1 and CDR2 sequences are SGDLS and YYNGEE. This chain's CDR3 is CASSLALADYNEQFF. CDR3 nucleotides: TGTGCCAGCAGCCTGGCGCTAGCGGATTACAATGAGCAGTTCTTC.

This clone was detected ten times or more. The rearrangement uses TRBV29-1 and TRBJ1-1; D is possibly TRBD1 (5 bases). The length of the CDR3 is 12 residues. Trimming pared 5 bases from V and 11 bases from J, leaving 18 bases between. In germline, CDR1 is SQVTM, CDR2 ANQGSEA. CDR3: CSVCSMGLRAFF. CDR3 coding DNA: TGCAGCGTTTGCAGCATGGGGCTGCGGGCTTTCTTT.

The genes are TRBV29-1 and TRBJ1-1; 8 positions agree with TRBD1. With 6 bases clipped from V and 3 bases from J, the junction kept 6 bases outside the gene matches. Germline CDR1 reads SQVTM; CDR2 reads ANQGSEA. The CDR3 runs 13 residues. The CDR3 loop is CSVEDRADTEAFF. The DNA for the CDR3 is TGCAGCGTGGAGGACAGGGCGGACACTGAAGCTTTCTTT.

CDR3 bases: TGTGCCAGCAGTTTAAGACAGGTCGACACTGAAGCTTTCTTT. Amino acids: CASSLRQVDTEAFF. This chain links TRBV27 with TRBJ1-1; D is perhaps TRBD1 (6 bases). Looked up from germline, CDR1 is MNHEY and CDR2 is SMNVEV (reference sequence). The V gene lost 2 bases and the J gene lost 3 bases, with 10 bases spanning the gap. The CDR3 extends over 14 amino acids.

The chain is built from TRBV6-1 and TRBJ2-2; D is possibly TRBD2 (5 bases). Germline assignment: CDR1 MNHNS and CDR2 SASEGT. The CDR3 covers 16 residues. Trimming removed 4 bases at V and 4 bases at J, with 16 bases between. Here the CDR3 reads CASSGPGRGSTGELFF. DNA of the CDR3: TGTGCCAGCAGTGGCCCGGGGAGAGGATCCACCGGGGAGCTGTTTTTT.

The V gene is TRBV2, the J gene TRBJ2-3; a weak D match, TRBD2 (5 bases). The germline gives CDR1 SNHLY, CDR2 FYNNEI. The ends were cut back, 1 base at V and 2 bases at J, with 7 bases in the middle. The CDR3 runs to 14 residues. DNA of the CDR3: TGTGCCAGCAGTGAAGGGCTAGCCACAGATACGCAGTATTTT. Its translation: CASSEGLATDTQYF. The variable domain in full, with the rest retrieved from reference TRBV2 and TRBJ2-3, is EPEVTQTPSHQVTQMGQEVILRCVPISNHLYFYWYRQILGQKVEFLVSFYNNEISEKSEIFDDQFSVERPDGSNFTLKIRSTKLEDSAMYFCASSEGLATDTQYFGPGTRLTVL.

V usage is TRBV12-3 or TRBV12-4 and J usage is TRBJ1-6, with D hard to call. V was pared by 6 bases and J by 5 bases, with 5 bases between. The CDR3 has 12 amino acids. CDR3 amino acids: CASSLDNSPLHF. The CDR3 coding sequence is TGTGCCAGCAGCCTAGATAATTCACCCCTCCACTTT.

The gene calls are TRBV30 and TRBJ1-1, with D unclear. CDR1 is GTSNPN, CDR2 SVGIG, per germline (reference sequence). This CDR3 has 14 amino acids. Trimming removed 7 bases at V and 3 bases at J, with 18 bases between. The CDR3 loop is CALRAALSDTEAFF. CDR3 coding DNA: TGTGCCTTAAGGGCGGCCCTATCTGACACTGAAGCTTTCTTT.

The chain uses TRBV5-6 and TRBJ1-5; TRBD1 aligns across 7 bases. Germline CDR1 and CDR2: SGHDT and YYEEEE. This CDR3 spans 14 amino acids. The ends lost 4 bases at V and 4 bases at J; junction bases unmatched: 5. The CDR3 region has the DNA TGTGCCAGCAGCCGGGGACAGTGGAATCAGCCCCAGCATTTT. It translates to CASSRGQWNQPQHF.

This chain links TRBV28 with TRBJ2-7, with 7 nucleotides matching TRBD1. Trimming took 5 bases from V and 5 from J; bases not matched to a gene: 6. The CDR3 loop spans 13 amino acids. The V gene's germline CDR1 is MDHEN and CDR2 SYDVKM. The chain's CDR3 is CASSPHDRDEQYF. CDR3 bases: TGTGCCAGCAGTCCACACGACAGGGACGAGCAGTACTTC.

In its sample, this clone was seen once. The chain is built from TRBV7-2 and TRBJ2-7, with TRBD2 matching over 7 bases. The ends lost 1 base at V and 3 bases at J; junction bases unmatched: 6. CDR1 is SGHTA, CDR2 FQGNSA, per germline. This CDR3 region has 15 residues. CDR3 bases: TGTGCCAGCAGCTTAGTGGGAGGGCCCTTCTACGAGCAGTACTTC. As protein: CASSLVGGPFYEQYF.

The gene calls are TRBV3-1 (or the pseudogene TRBV3-2) and TRBJ2-3; D uncertain. CDR1 LGHDT and CDR2 YNNKEL come from the germline V gene (reference sequence). This CDR3 spans 14 amino acids. With 1 base removed from V and 4 bases from J, the gap between germline ends came to 9 bases. CDR3 amino acids: CASSQVRTADTQYF. The CDR3, as DNA: TGTGCCAGCAGCCAAGTCAGGACCGCAGATACGCAGTATTTT.

This sequence joins TRBV11-2 and TRBJ1-2; 7 bases map to TRBD1. Germline CDR1 reads SGHAT; CDR2 reads FQNNGV. The CDR3 is 16 residues long. After removal of 6 bases from V and 2 bases from J, the junction contained 12 bases not matched to a gene. CDR3 sequence reads: CASSSSWDRRNYGYTF. The CDR3 nucleotides read TGTGCCAGCAGTTCATCATGGGACAGACGAAACTATGGCTACACCTTC. The entire variable domain, with the rest obtained from reference TRBV11-2 and TRBJ1-2, is as follows: EAGVAQSPRYKIIEKRQSVAFWCNPISGHATLYWYQQILGQGPKLLIQFQNNGVVDDSQLPKDRFSAERLKGVDSTLKIQPAKLEDSAVYLCASSSSWDRRNYGYTFGSGTRLTVV.

V usage is TRBV5-6 and J usage is TRBJ2-7; TRBD1 aligns across 9 bases. CDR1 and CDR2 from the germline V gene are SGHDT and YYEEEE. The CDR3 has 14 residues. The V segment lost 4 bases and the J segment 4 bases; nucleotides outside the gene matches: 6. CDR3 coding DNA: TGTGCCAGCAGCCCCGGGACAGGGTGGTACGAGCAGTACTTC. It codes for CASSPGTGWYEQYF.

V gene TRBV15 combines with J gene TRBJ2-3, with 10 bases fitting TRBD1. The CDR3 has 15 residues. The J segment lost 6 bases and the V segment lost 3 bases, leaving 6 bases of the junction unmatched. Per the germline V gene, CDR1 is LNHNV and CDR2 is YYDKDF (reference sequence). The CDR3 loop reads CATSRTGGPSDTQYF. The CDR3 nucleotides read TGTGCCACCAGCAGGACAGGGGGCCCATCCGATACGCAGTATTTT.

J is TRBJ1-4 and V is TRBV25-1; a weak D match, TRBD1 (5 bases). Trimming shortened V by 4 bases and J by 4 bases, and 10 bases separated the two germline ends. Germline V gives CDR1 MGHDK, CDR2 SYGVNS. The CDR3 covers 14 residues. The chain's CDR3 is CASSGSRVNEKLFF. The CDR3 DNA sequence: TGTGCCAGCAGTGGAAGCAGGGTTAATGAAAAACTGTTTTTT.

V and J are TRBV7-8 and TRBJ2-3, with 8 nucleotides matching TRBD2. Germline CDR1 is SGHVS and CDR2 is FQNEAQ. J lost 8 bases, V lost 5 bases, and 12 bases had no gene match. This CDR3 has 15 residues. The CDR3 sequence: CASSRGRGGFGTQYF. CDR3 coding DNA: TGTGCCAGCAGCCGAGGACGGGGGGGGTTCGGTACGCAGTATTTT.

This chain connects TRBV25-1 to TRBJ2-2; D unclear. The CDR3 length is 15 residues. Germline-derived CDR1 and CDR2 are MGHDK and SYGVNS. V shed 0 bases and J shed 1 base, with 6 bases lying between them. CDR3 DNA: TGTGCCAGCAGTGAATATTCAGGGAACACCGGGGAGCTGTTTTTT. This translates into CASSEYSGNTGELFF.

This chain joins TRBV11-3 and TRBJ2-7, with TRBD2 matching 9 bases. The CDR3 length is 15 residues. Trimming removed 1 base from V and 5 bases from J; junction bases left unmatched: 6. Germline CDR1 and CDR2: SGHNT and YENEEA. The CDR3 sequence is CASSLGVAGVNEQYF. The DNA of the CDR3 is TGTGCCAGCAGCTTAGGGGTAGCGGGAGTAAACGAGCAGTACTTC.

The J gene is TRBJ2-1, the V gene TRBV28; D is unclear. The CDR3 contains 11 residues. CDR1 is MDHEN, CDR2 SYDVKM, per germline. The ends were cut back, 2 bases at V and 13 bases at J, with 9 bases in the middle. The CDR3 spells CASSLQSSQFF. The DNA of the CDR3 is TGTGCCAGCAGTTTACAGAGTAGTCAGTTCTTC.

The gene calls are TRBV11-2 and TRBJ2-1; 12 positions agree with TRBD2. This CDR3 has 16 residues. After removal of 4 bases from V and 4 bases from J, the junction contained 5 bases not matched to a gene. Germline V gene lookup returns CDR1 SGHAT and CDR2 FQNNGV. CDR3: CASSWLAGGIYNEQFF. The CDR3 nucleotides are TGTGCCAGCAGCTGGCTAGCGGGAGGGATTTACAATGAGCAGTTCTTC. Looking up the rest from reference TRBV11-2 and TRBJ2-1 gives the full variable domain: EAGVAQSPRYKIIEKRQSVAFWCNPISGHATLYWYQQILGQGPKLLIQFQNNGVVDDSQLPKDRFSAERLKGVDSTLKIQPAKLEDSAVYLCASSWLAGGIYNEQFFGPGTRLTVL.